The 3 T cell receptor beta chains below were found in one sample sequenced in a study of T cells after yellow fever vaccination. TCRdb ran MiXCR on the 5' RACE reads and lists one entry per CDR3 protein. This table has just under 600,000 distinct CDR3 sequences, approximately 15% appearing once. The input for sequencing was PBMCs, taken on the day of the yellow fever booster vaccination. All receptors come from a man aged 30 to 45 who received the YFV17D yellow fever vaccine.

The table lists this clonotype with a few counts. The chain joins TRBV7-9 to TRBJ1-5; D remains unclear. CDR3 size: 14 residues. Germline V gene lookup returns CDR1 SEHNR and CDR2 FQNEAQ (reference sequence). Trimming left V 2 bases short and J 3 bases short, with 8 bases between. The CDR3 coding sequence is TGTGCCAGCAGCTTATTGGGCCACAATCAGCCCCAGCATTTT. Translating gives CASSLLGHNQPQHF.

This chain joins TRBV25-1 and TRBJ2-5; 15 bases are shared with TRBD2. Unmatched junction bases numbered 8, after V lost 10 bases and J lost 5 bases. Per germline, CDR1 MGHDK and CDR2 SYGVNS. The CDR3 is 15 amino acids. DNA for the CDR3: TGTGCCACCCTGGGACTAGCGGGAGGATCTGAGACCCAGTACTTC. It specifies CATLGLAGGSETQYF.

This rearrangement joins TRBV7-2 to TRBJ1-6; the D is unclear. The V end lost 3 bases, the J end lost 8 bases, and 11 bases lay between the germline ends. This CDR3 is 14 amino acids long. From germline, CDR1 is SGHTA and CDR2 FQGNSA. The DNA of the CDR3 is TGTGCCAGCAGCTTTAGCTCCTTGGATTCACCCCTCCACTTT. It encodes CASSFSSLDSPLHF.